This passage covers 8 T cell receptor beta chains from one sample sequenced in a study of T-cell reconstitution after alpha-beta-depleted transplantation in children. The authors prepared the TCRbeta library with unique molecular identifiers. One entry per CDR3 protein, called by TCRdb with MiXCR from the PCR reads. The table shows 250,000 to 400,000 distinct CDR3 sequences, with about a quarter occurring only once. Here the sequenced sample was PBMCs, mostly from graft donor cells, taken 180 days after TCRalphabeta/CD19-depleted stem cell transplant. All receptors derive from a male patient younger than 18 who had a stem cell transplant for acute lymphoblastic leukemia, so the T cells may come from the graft donor.

This clonotype was detected ten times or more. The chain employs TRBV12-3 or TRBV12-4 and TRBJ2-7, with D maybe TRBD1 (6 bases). The CDR3 runs 14 residues. Trimming stripped 5 bases from V and 3 bases from J, with 14 bases between. The CDR3 nucleotides read TGTGCCAGCAGTCACTACAGGGCAGTCTACGAGCAGTACTTC. Its translation: CASSHYRAVYEQYF.

The chain is built from TRBV12-3 or TRBV12-4 and TRBJ2-1; 13 bases map to TRBD2. The CDR3 extends over 16 amino acids. Losses at the gene ends were 6 bases for V and 7 bases for J; bases not matched to a gene: 9. CDR3 sequence reads: CASRITSGRAGNEQFF. In DNA, the CDR3 is TGTGCCAGCAGGATCACTAGCGGGAGGGCCGGAAATGAGCAGTTCTTC.

V and J are TRBV7-8 and TRBJ1-5, with D uncertain. Germline loops: CDR1 SGHVS, CDR2 FQNEAQ. V was shortened by 2 bases and J by 3 bases, with 14 bases between the two germline ends. The CDR3 covers 16 residues. CDR3 in amino acids: CASSLLSLGPNQPQHF. The DNA for the CDR3 is TGTGCCAGCAGCTTATTATCCCTCGGCCCCAATCAGCCCCAGCATTTT.

This clonotype was counted only a few times. The chain uses TRBV18 and TRBJ1-1; D is unclear. CDR1 and CDR2 (germline): KGHSH, LQKENI. The CDR3 covers 13 residues. Trimming stripped 6 bases from V and 4 bases from J, with 12 bases between. The DNA for the CDR3 is TGTGCCAGCTCTCCGGGCCTAGGCACTGAAGCTTTCTTT. It codes for CASSPGLGTEAFF.

This clonotype was detected a few times. The chain couples TRBV5-1 to TRBJ2-4; perhaps TRBD2 as D (6 bases). The V end lost 0 bases, the J end lost 0 bases, and 16 bases lay between the germline ends. Germline CDR1 and CDR2: SGHRS and YFSETQ. This CDR3 has 18 residues. In DNA form, the CDR3 reads TGCGCCAGCAGCTTGGGGCTCAGCGGGTTCCTAGCCAAAAACATTCAGTACTTC. Translated, it gives CASSLGLSGFLAKNIQYF.

This clonotype was observed a handful of times. The chain combines TRBV3-1 with TRBJ2-7; possibly TRBD2 for D (5 bases). Germline values: CDR1 LGHDT, CDR2 YNNKEL (reference sequence). There are 15 residues in the CDR3. V lost 0 bases to trimming and J lost 3 bases, with 12 bases between them. CDR3 in DNA: TGTGCCAGCAGCCAAGAGGACTCGATGCGCTACGAGCAGTACTTC. This encodes CASSQEDSMRYEQYF.

The table lists this clonotype with a few counts. The rearrangement links TRBV27 to TRBJ2-5; D not certain. The CDR3 runs 14 residues. V was clipped by 1 base and J by 5 bases, with 11 bases between them. Per germline, CDR1 MNHEY and CDR2 SMNVEV (reference sequence). The CDR3 reads CASSLLGPRETQYF. The CDR3 DNA reads as TGTGCCAGCAGTTTATTGGGTCCGCGGGAGACCCAGTACTTC.

This clonotype was seen only once. This chain uses TRBV5-5 with TRBJ2-3; D may match TRBD1 or TRBD2 (5 bases each). Per germline, CDR1 SGHKS and CDR2 YYEKEE (reference sequence). The CDR3 runs 18 residues. The V gene lost 2 bases and the J gene lost 1 base, with 20 bases spanning the gap. The CDR3 nucleotides are TGTGCCAGCAGCTTCAACGGCCCGGTCAGGGACCGCACAGATACGCAGTATTTT. Protein sequence: CASSFNGPVRDRTDTQYF.